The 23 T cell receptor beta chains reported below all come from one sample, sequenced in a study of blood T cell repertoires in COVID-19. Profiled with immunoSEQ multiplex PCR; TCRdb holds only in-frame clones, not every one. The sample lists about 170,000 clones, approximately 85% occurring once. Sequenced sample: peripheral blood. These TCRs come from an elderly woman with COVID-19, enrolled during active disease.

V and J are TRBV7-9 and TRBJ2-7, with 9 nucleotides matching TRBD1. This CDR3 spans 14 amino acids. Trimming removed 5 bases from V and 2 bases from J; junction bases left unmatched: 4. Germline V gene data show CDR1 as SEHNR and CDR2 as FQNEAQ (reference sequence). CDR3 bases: TGTGCCAGCAGCAACCGGGACAGGGCCTACGAGCAGTACTTC. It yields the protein CASSNRDRAYEQYF.

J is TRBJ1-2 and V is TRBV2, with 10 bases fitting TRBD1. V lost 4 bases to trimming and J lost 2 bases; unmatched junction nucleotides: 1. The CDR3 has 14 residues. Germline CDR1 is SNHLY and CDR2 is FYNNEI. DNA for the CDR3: TGTGCCAGCAGTGGGACAGGGGGAAACTATGGCTACACCTTC. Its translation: CASSGTGGNYGYTF.

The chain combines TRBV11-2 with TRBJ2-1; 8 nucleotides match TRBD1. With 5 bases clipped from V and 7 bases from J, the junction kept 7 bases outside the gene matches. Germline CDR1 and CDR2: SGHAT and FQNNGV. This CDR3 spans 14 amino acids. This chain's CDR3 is CASSIDRGGNEQFF. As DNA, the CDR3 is TGTGCCAGCAGCATCGACAGGGGTGGAAATGAGCAGTTCTTC.

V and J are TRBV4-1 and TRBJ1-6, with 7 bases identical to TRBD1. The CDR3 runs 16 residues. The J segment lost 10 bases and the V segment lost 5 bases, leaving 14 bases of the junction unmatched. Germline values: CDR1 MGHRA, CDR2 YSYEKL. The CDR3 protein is CASSTSRDRVGSPLHF. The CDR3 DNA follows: TGCGCCAGCAGCACCTCCAGGGACAGAGTTGGCTCACCCCTCCACTTT.

CDR3 in amino acids: CASSPTSGRGGDTQYF. The CDR3, as DNA: TGTGCCAGCAGCCCGACTAGCGGGAGGGGAGGAGATACGCAGTATTTT. The chain is built from TRBV7-9 and TRBJ2-3; TRBD2 matches 14 bases. The CDR3 is 16 amino acids. Germline V CDR1 and CDR2: SEHNR, FQNEAQ (reference sequence). V was pared by 5 bases and J by 5 bases, with 6 bases of the junction left unmatched.

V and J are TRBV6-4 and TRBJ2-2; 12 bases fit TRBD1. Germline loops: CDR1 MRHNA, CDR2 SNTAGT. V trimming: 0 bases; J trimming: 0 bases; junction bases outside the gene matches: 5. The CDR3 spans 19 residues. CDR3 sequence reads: CASSDSKGQGAANTGELFF. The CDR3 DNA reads TGTGCCAGCAGTGACTCGAAGGGACAGGGGGCCGCGAACACCGGGGAGCTGTTTTTT.

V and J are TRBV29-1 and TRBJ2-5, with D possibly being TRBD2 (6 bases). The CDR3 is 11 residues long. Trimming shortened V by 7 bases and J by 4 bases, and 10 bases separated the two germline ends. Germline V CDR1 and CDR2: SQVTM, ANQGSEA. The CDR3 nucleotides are TGCAGCGAGCGGCGGGGAGAGACCCAGTACTTC. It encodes CSERRGETQYF.

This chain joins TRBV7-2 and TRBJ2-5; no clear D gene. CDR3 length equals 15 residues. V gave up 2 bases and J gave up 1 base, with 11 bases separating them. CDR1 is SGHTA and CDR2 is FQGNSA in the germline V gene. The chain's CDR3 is CASSLSGASQETQYF. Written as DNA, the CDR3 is TGTGCCAGCAGCTTAAGTGGAGCTAGCCAAGAGACCCAGTACTTC.

DNA of the CDR3: TGTGCCAGCAGTTTATCGTGGGGGGGGGAGACCCAGTACTTC. Residues: CASSLSWGGETQYF. This rearrangement joins TRBV27 to TRBJ2-5; 7 nucleotides align to TRBD2. The CDR3 contains 14 residues. In germline, CDR1 is MNHEY, CDR2 SMNVEV (reference sequence). The trim removed 0 bases at V and 5 bases at J, leaving 3 bases unmatched.

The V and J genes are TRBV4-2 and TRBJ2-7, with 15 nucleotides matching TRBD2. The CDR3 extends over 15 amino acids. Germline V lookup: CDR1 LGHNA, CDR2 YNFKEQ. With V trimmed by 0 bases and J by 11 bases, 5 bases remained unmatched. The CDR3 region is CASSQDRTSGGAEYF. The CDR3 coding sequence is TGTGCCAGCAGCCAAGATAGGACTAGCGGGGGGGCCGAGTACTTC.

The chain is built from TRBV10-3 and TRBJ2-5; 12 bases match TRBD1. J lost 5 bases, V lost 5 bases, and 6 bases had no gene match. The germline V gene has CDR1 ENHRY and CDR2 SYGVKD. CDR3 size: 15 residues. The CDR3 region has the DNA TGTGCCATCAGTACTGGGACAGGGGGCGGTGAGACCCAGTACTTC. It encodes CAISTGTGGGETQYF.

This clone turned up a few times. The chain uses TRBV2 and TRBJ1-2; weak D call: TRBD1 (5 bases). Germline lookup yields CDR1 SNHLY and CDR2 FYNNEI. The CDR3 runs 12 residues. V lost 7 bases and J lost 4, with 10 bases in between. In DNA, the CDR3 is TGTGCCAGCAAGACAGACACCTATGGCTACACCTTC. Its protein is CASKTDTYGYTF.

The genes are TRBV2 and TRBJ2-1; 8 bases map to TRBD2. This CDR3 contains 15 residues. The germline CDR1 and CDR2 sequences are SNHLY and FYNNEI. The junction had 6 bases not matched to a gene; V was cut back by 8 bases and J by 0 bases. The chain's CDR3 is CASDGAGVSYNEQFF. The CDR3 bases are TGTGCCAGCGATGGAGCGGGGGTCTCCTACAATGAGCAGTTCTTC.

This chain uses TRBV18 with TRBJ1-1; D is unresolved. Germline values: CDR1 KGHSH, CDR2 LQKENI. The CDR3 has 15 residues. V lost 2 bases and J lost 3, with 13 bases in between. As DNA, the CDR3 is TGTGCCAGCTCACCAACTAGGCCCACCCACACTGAAGCTTTCTTT. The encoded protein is CASSPTRPTHTEAFF. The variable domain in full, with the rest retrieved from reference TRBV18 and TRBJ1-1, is NAGVMQNPRHLVRRRGQEARLRCSPMKGHSHVYWYRQLPEEGLKFMVYLQKENIIDESGMPKERFSAEFPKEGPSILRIQQVVRGDSAAYFCASSPTRPTHTEAFFGQGTRLTVV.

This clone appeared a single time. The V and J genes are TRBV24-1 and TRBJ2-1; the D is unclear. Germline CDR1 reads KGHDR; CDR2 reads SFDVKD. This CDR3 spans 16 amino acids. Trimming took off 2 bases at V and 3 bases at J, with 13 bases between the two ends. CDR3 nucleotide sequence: TGTGCCACCAGTGATTCTGCGGCCTTATTCTACAATGAGCAGTTCTTC. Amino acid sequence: CATSDSAALFYNEQFF.

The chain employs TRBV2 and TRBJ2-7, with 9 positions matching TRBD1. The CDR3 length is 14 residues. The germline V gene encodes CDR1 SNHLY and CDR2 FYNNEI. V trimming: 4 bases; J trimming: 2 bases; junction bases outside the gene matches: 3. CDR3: CASSARDRAYEQYF. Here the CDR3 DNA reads TGTGCCAGCAGTGCCCGGGACAGGGCCTACGAGCAGTACTTC.

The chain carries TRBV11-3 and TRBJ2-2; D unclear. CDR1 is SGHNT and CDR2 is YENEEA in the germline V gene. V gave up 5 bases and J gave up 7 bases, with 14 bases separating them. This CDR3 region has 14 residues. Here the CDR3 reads CASSPDSYGGELFF. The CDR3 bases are TGTGCCAGCAGCCCTGACTCCTACGGCGGGGAGCTGTTTTTT.

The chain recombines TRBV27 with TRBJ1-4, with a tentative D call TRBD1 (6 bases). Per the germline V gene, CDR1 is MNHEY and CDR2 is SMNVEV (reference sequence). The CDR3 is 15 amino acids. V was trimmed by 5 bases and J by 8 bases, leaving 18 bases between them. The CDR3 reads CASSPQGGRPEKLFF. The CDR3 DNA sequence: TGTGCCAGCAGTCCACAGGGCGGAAGGCCCGAAAAACTGTTTTTT.

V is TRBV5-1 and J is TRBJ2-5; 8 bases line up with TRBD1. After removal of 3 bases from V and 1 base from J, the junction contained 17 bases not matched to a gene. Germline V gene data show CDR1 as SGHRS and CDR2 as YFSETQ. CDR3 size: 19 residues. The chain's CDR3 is CASSYSPGGRFISQETQYF. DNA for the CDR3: TGCGCCAGCAGCTATTCCCCAGGGGGCAGATTTATAAGCCAAGAGACCCAGTACTTC.

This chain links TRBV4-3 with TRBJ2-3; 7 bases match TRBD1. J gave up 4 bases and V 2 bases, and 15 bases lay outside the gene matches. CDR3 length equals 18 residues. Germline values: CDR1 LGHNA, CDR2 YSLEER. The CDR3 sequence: CASSQRGPTSRGPDTQYF. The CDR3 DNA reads TGCGCCAGCAGCCAAAGGGGGCCGACTTCAAGGGGGCCAGATACGCAGTATTTT.

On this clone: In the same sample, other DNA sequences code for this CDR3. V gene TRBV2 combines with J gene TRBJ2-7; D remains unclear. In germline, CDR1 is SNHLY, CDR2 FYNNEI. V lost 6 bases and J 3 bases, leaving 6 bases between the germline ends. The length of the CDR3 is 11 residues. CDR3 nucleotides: TGTGCCAGCAGCCCCAACTACGAGCAGTACTTC. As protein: CASSPNYEQYF.

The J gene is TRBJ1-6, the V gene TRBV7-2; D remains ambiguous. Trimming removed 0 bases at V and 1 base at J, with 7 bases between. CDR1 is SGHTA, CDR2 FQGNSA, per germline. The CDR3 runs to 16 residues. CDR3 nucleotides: TGTGCCAGCAGCTTAGCTCGGGGATCCTATAATTCACCCCTCCACTTT. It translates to CASSLARGSYNSPLHF.

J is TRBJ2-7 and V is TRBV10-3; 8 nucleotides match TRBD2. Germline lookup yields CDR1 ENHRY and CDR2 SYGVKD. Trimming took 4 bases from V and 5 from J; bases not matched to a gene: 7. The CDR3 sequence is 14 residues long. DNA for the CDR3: TGTGCCATCAGTGCTGGCGGGAGGAACGACGAGCAGTACTTC. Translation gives CAISAGGRNDEQYF.